This is a list of T cell receptor beta chains from one sample in a study of blood T cell repertoires in COVID-19. Profiled with immunoSEQ multiplex PCR; TCRdb holds only in-frame clones, not every one. The sample has about 170,000 clones; around 67% are singletons. Sequenced sample: peripheral blood. The receptors here all came from a woman over 75 with acute or convalescent COVID-19. The CDR3 runs from the conserved cysteine through the conserved F or W. The D gene is left open where the match is weak. The listing skips clone size in some rows; elsewhere it reads once, few, many or a size class.

.	TRBV19	.	TRBJ2-1	15	CASSTSLTNSNEQFF	TGTGCCAGTAGCACCTCCCTCACAAACAGTAATGAGCAGTTCTTC
TRBD2	TRBV30	.	TRBJ2-3	13	CAWSPSGADTQYF	TGTGCCTGGAGCCCTAGCGGGGCGGATACGCAGTATTTT
TRBD1	TRBV27	.	TRBJ1-2	14	CASSPQRGHFGYTF	TGTGCCAGCAGTCCCCAGAGGGGGCATTTTGGCTACACCTTC
.	TRBV27	.	TRBJ2-1	15	CASRDLWFAYNEQFF	TGTGCCAGCCGGGACTTATGGTTCGCCTACAATGAGCAGTTCTTC
TRBD2	TRBV3-1/TRBV3-2	.	TRBJ2-2	17	CASSQDPHSGRKGELFF	TGTGCCAGCAGCCAAGATCCCCATAGCGGGAGGAAGGGGGAGCTGTTTTTT
.	TRBV6-5	.	TRBJ1-5	15	CASNLGGALDQPQHF	TGTGCCAGCAACTTGGGGGGGGCGCTCGATCAGCCCCAGCATTTT
.	TRBV18	few	TRBJ1-5	16	CASSPLGVRGDQPQHF	TGTGCCAGCTCACCACTGGGAGTCAGGGGAGATCAGCCCCAGCATTTT
TRBD2	TRBV5-4	.	TRBJ2-3	16	CASSGGTSGSLDTQYF	TGTGCCAGCAGCGGAGGGACTAGCGGGAGTTTGGATACGCAGTATTTT
.	TRBV24-1	.	TRBJ2-7	16	CATSDFRAGKVYEQYF	TGTGCCACCAGTGATTTTCGGGCAGGGAAGGTCTACGAGCAGTACTTC
.	TRBV9	.	TRBJ2-3	15	CASSVASGLTDTQYF	TGTGCCAGCAGCGTAGCGTCGGGACTCACAGATACGCAGTATTTT
.	TRBV7-9	.	TRBJ2-1	13	CASSAPGEDEQFF	TGTGCCAGCAGCGCACCGGGGGAAGATGAGCAGTTCTTC
.	TRBV19	.	TRBJ1-1	13	CASSISQKTEAFF	TGTGCCAGTAGTATCTCCCAGAAAACTGAAGCTTTCTTT
.	TRBV28	.	TRBJ1-4	14	CASSLDLGGEKLFF	TGTGCCAGCAGTCTGGACCTTGGAGGGGAAAAACTGTTTTTT